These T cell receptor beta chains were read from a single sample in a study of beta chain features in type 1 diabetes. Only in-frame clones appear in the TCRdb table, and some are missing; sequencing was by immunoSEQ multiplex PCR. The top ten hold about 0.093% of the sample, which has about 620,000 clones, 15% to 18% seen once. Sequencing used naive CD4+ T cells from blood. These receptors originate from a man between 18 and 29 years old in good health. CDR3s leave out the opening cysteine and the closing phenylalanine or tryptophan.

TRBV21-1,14,ASSKKRTGFNQPQH
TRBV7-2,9,ASSLEVEQY
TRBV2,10,ASSKGTAEAF
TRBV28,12,ASTNGRGPGELF
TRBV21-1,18,ASSKLPGTVQDPSTDTQY
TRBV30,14,AWSPIGTPLAQTQY
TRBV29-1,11,SVGGFSGDTIY
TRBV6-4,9,ASRLLETQY
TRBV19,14,ASSAGTGTSGNTIY
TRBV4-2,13,ASSQRASGTETQY
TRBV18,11,ASSPDIRDEQF
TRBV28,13,ASSFGGFSYNEQF
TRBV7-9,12,ASSSQIAKNIQY
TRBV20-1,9,SARSPAEQY
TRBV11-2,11,ASSGGLQETQY
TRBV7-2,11,ASSSVHSYEQY
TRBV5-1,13,ASRNTAGNTGELF
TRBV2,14,ASSESSWRAAETQY
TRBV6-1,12,ASSGDRESSPLH
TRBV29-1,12,SVKGNDLYYGYT
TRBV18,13,ASSPYRVDTGELF
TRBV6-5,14,ASSYGAGYSGNTIY
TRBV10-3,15,AIRRSLVLSGANVLT
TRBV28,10,ASSPRSTEAF
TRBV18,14,ASSPLVQGTSYEQY
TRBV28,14,ASSRLGLAGGYEQY
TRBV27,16,ASSLWGPGALSNQPQH
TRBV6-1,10,ASSEVGNTIY
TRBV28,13,ASSLLGTDQETQY
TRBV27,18,ASRSSGRGQGNAPGNTIY
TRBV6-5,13,ASSFRDRGRNEQF
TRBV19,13,ASTPGQKLGYEQY
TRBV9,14,ASSVGTSGVTGELF
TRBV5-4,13,ASSSVSGERETQY
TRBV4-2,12,ASSQRKTGDEAF
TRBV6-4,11,ASPRQGANLSV
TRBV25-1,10,ASSDKNQPQH
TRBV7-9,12,ASSFREYNSPLH
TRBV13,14,ASNSAVGRANNEQF
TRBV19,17,ASTPLGVAGVLAKNIQY
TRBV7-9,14,AIPAGAGSSTDTQY
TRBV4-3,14,ASSQDLASNTDTQY
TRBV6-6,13,ASSYSGGRNQPQH
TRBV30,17,AWSVRKFWGSPEDYGYT
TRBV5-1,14,ASSLYRAESNQPQH
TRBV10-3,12,AISEGGSGSEQY
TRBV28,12,ASSFARAGYGYT
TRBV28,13,ASSLVRGPQETQY
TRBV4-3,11,ASSRMTGYEQY
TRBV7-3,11,ASSLGPNQPQH
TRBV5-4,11,ASSLPTGDEQY
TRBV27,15,ASSFGTGKAYNSPLH
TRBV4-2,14,ASSHGLAGSYNEQF